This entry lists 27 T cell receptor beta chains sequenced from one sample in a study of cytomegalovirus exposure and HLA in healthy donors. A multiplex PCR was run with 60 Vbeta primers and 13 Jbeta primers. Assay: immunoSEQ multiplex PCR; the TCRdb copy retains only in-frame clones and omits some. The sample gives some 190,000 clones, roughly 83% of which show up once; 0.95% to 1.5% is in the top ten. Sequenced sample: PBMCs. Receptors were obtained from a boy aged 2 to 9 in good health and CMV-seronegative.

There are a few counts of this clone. CDR3 DNA: TGCGCCAGCAGTGATACCGGACTAGCGGGGGTGGATACGCAGTATTTT. Its protein product is CASSDTGLAGVDTQYF. The rearrangement joins TRBV10-2 to TRBJ2-3, with 13 bases aligning to TRBD2. The V gene end was trimmed by 3 bases and the J gene end by 6 bases; junction bases not matched to a gene: 6. The germline gives CDR1 WSHSY, CDR2 SAAADI. The CDR3 spans 16 residues.

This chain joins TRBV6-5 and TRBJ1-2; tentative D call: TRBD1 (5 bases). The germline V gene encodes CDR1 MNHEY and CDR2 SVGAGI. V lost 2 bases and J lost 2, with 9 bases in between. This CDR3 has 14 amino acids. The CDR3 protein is CASSYDTGNYGYTF. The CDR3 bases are TGTGCCAGCAGTTACGATACAGGAAACTATGGCTACACCTTC.

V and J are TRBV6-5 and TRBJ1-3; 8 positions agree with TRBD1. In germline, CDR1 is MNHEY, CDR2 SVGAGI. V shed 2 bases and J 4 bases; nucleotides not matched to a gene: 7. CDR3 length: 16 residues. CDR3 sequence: CASSYEQGARGNTIYF. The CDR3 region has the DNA TGTGCCAGCAGTTACGAGCAGGGGGCGCGAGGAAACACCATATATTTT.

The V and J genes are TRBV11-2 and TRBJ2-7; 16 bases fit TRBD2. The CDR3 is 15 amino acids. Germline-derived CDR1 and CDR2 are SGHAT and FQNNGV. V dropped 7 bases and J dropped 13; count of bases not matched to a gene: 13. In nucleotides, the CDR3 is TGTGCCAGCAACGGGGGGGGACTAGCGGGAGGGCCCAACTACTTC. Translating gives CASNGGGLAGGPNYF.

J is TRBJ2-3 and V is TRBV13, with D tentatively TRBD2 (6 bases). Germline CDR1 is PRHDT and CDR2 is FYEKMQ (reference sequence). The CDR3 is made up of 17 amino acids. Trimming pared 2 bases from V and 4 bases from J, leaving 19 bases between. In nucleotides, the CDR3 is TGTGCCAGCAGCTTACGTAAAATGGGACTCGGACCAGATACGCAGTATTTT. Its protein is CASSLRKMGLGPDTQYF.

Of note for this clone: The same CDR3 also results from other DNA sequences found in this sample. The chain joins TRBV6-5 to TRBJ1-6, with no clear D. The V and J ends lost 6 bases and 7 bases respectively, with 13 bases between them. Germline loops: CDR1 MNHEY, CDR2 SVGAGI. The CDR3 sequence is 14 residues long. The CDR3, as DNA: TGTGCCAGCAGCTACGCGAGTCCAAATTCACCCCTCCACTTT. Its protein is CASSYASPNSPLHF.

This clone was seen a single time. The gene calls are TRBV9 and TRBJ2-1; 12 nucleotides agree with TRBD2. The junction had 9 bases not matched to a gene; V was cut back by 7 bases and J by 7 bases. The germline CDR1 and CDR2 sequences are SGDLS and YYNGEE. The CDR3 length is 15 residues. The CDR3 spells CASSLAGGLLNEQFF. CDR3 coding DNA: TGTGCCAGCTCACTAGCGGGAGGTTTACTGAATGAGCAGTTCTTC. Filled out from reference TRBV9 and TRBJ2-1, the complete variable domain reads DSGVTQTPKHLITATGQRVTLRCSPRSGDLSVYWYQQSLDQGLQFLIQYYNGEERAKGNILERFSAQQFPDLHSELNLSSLELGDSALYFCASSLAGGLLNEQFFGPGTRLTVL.

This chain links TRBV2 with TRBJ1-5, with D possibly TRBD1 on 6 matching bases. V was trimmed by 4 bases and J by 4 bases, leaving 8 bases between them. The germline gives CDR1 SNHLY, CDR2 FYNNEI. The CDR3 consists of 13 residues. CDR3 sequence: CASSGTENQPQHF. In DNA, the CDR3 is TGTGCCAGCAGTGGGACAGAGAATCAGCCCCAGCATTTT. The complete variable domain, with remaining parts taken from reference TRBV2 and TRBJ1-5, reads EPEVTQTPSHQVTQMGQEVILRCVPISNHLYFYWYRQILGQKVEFLVSFYNNEISEKSEIFDDQFSVERPDGSNFTLKIRSTKLEDSAMYFCASSGTENQPQHFGDGTRLSIL.

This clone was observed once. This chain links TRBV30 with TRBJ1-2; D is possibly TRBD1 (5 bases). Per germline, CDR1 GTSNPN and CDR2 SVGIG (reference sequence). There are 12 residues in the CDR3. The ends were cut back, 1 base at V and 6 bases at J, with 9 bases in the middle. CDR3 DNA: TGTGCCTGGAGTGGGGGGGGACATGGCTACACCTTC. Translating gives CAWSGGGHGYTF. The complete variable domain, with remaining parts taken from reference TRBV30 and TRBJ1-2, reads SQTIHQWPATLVQPVGSPLSLECTVEGTSNPNLYWYRQAAGRGLQLLFYSVGIGQISSEVPQNLSASRPQDRQFILSSKKLLLSDSGFYLCAWSGGGHGYTFGSGTRLTVV.

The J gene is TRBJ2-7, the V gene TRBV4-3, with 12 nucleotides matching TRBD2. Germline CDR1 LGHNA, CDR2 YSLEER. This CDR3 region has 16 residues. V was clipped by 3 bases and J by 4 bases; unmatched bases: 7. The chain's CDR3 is CASSQALAGGLYEQYF. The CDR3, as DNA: TGCGCCAGCAGCCAGGCCCTAGCGGGAGGGCTGTACGAGCAGTACTTC.

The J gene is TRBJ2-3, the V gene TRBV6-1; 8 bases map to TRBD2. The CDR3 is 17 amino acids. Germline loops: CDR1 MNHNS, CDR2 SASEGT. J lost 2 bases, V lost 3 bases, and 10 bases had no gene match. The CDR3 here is CASSERSLAGTTDTQYF. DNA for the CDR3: TGTGCCAGCAGTGAGCGTTCTTTAGCGGGGACCACAGATACGCAGTATTTT.

The CDR3 spells CASTGHPNQPQHF. The CDR3 DNA sequence: TGTGCCAGTACGGGACACCCGAATCAGCCCCAGCATTTT. The chain links TRBV28 to TRBJ1-5; tentative D call: TRBD1 (6 bases). The CDR3 sequence is 13 residues long. The germline CDR1 and CDR2 sequences are MDHEN and SYDVKM. Trimming removed 9 bases from V and 4 bases from J, with 13 bases in between.

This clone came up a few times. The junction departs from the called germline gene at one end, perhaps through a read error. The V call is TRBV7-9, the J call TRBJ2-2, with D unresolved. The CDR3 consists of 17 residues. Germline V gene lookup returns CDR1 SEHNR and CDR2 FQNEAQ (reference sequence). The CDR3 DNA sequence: TGTTCCAGCAGCTTACCTAGACTCCTTGGCGTTTCGGGGGAGCTGTTTTTT. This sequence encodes CSSSLPRLLGVSGELFF.

The CDR3 DNA sequence: TGTGCCAGCAGCTCTCCCTGGACTAGCGGGGTTGGAGATACGCAGTATTTT. This translates into CASSSPWTSGVGDTQYF. The chain carries TRBV27 and TRBJ2-3, with 12 bases identical to TRBD2. The germline CDR1 and CDR2 sequences are MNHEY and SMNVEV (reference sequence). The CDR3 covers 17 residues. V was clipped by 6 bases and J by 5 bases; unmatched bases: 12.

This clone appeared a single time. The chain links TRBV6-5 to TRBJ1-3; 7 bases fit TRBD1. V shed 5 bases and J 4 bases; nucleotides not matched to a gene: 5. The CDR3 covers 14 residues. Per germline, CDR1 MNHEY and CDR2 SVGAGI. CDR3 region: CASSPGTAGNTIYF. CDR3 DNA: TGTGCCAGCAGTCCCGGGACAGCCGGAAACACCATATATTTT.

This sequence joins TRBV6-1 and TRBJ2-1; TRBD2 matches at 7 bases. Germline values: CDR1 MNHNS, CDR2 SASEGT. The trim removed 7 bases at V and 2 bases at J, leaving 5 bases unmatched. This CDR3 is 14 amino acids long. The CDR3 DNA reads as TGTGCCAGCAACCCCCGGGGGGCCTACAATGAGCAGTTCTTC. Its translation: CASNPRGAYNEQFF.

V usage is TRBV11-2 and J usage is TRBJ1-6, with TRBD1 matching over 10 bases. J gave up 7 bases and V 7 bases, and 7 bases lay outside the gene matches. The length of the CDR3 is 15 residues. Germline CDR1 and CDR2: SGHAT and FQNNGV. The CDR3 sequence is CASNGDRGLNSPLHF. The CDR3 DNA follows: TGTGCCAGCAACGGGGACAGGGGATTGAATTCACCCCTCCACTTT.

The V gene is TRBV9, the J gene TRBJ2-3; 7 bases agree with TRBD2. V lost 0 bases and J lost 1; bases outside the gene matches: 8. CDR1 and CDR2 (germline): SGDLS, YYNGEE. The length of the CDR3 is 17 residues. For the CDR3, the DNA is TGTGCCAGCAGCGTAGACCCCAAGGGAGGGGGCACAGATACGCAGTATTTT. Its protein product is CASSVDPKGGGTDTQYF.

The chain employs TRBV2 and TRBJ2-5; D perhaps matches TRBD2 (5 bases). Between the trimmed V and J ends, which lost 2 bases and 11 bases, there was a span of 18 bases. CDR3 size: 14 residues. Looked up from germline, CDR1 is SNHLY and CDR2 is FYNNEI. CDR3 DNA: TGTGCCAGCAGTGAATCCCTAAGAGGGTCCGGGCAGTACTTC. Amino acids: CASSESLRGSGQYF.

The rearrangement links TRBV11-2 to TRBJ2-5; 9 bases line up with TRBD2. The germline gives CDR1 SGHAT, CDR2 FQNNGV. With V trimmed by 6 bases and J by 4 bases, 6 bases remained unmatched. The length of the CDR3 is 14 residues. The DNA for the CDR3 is TGTGCCAGCAGACCCGGACTAGCGAGAGAGACCCAGTACTTC. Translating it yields CASRPGLARETQYF.

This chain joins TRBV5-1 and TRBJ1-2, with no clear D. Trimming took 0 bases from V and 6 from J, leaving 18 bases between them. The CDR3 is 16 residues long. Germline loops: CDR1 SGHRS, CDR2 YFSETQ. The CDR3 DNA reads TGCGCCAGCAGCTTGGTTGCCTCTCTCCGCTATGATGGCTACACCTTC. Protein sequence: CASSLVASLRYDGYTF.

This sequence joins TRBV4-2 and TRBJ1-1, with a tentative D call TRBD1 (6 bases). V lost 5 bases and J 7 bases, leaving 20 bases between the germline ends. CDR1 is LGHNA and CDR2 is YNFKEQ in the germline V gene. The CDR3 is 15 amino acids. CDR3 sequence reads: CASSKLQGSEDEAFF. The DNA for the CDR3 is TGTGCCAGCAGCAAACTCCAGGGGTCGGAGGATGAAGCTTTCTTT.

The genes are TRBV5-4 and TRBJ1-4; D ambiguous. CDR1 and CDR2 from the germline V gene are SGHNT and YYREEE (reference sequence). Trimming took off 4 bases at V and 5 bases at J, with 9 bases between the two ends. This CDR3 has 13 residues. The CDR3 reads CASSLEINEKLFF. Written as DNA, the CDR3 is TGTGCCAGCAGCCTCGAGATCAATGAAAAACTGTTTTTT.

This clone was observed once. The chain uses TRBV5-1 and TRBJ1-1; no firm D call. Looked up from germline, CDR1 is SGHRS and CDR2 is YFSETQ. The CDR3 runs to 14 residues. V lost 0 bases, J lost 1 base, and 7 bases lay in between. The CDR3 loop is CASSLDRQNTEAFF. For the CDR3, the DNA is TGCGCCAGCAGCTTGGACAGACAGAACACTGAAGCTTTCTTT.

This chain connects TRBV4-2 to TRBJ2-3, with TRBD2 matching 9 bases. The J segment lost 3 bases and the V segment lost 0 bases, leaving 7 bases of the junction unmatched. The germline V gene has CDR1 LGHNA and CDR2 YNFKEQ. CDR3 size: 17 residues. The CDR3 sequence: CASSQDMASGMTDTQYF. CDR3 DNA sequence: TGTGCCAGCAGCCAAGATATGGCTAGCGGGATGACAGATACGCAGTATTTT.

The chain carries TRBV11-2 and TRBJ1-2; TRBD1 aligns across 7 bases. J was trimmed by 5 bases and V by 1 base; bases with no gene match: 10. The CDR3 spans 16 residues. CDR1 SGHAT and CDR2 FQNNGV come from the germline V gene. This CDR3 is CASSLGQGQDQYGYTF. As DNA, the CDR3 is TGTGCCAGCAGCTTAGGACAAGGACAGGACCAATATGGCTACACCTTC.

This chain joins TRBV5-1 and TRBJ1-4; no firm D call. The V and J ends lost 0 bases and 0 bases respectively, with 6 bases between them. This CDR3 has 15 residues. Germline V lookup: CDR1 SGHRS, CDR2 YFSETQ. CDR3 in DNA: TGCGCCAGCAGCTTGGGACGGGCAACTAATGAAAAACTGTTTTTT. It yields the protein CASSLGRATNEKLFF.